One and the same sample provided the 2 T cell receptor beta chains below, sequenced in a study of T cell responses to AZD1222 COVID-19 vaccine (dated by TCRdb to the early 2020s). Receptor amplification or capture employed the immunoSEQ multiplex PCR assay. TCRdb took this table from immuneACCESS and kept in-frame rearrangements with V and J called. Such tables lack part of the clones; where checked against another copy, unresolved V genes explain under half of the gap, and the rest is unexplained. Here the sample has fewer than 150,000 clones; about nine tenths occur a single time. In total, the top ten clones hold 4% to 6% of the sample. This sample's time point label indicates: baseline before first vaccination. The source material was peripheral blood, sampled on day 0 of AZD1222 vaccination. These receptors were taken from an adult in good health.

The chain recombines TRBV19 with TRBJ2-3; TRBD2 aligns across 8 bases. This CDR3 spans 15 amino acids. Germline assignment: CDR1 LNHDA and CDR2 SQIVND (reference sequence). V was pared by 5 bases and J by 0 bases, with 4 bases of the junction left unmatched. The CDR3 DNA sequence: TGTGCCAGTAGTCCAGCGGGGGCCAGCACAGATACGCAGTATTTT. It encodes CASSPAGASTDTQYF.

J is TRBJ2-2 and V is TRBV7-2, with 10 bases identical to TRBD1. The CDR3 length is 17 residues. Germline V gene sequence: CDR1 SGHTA, CDR2 FQGNSA. With 5 bases clipped from V and 0 bases from J, the junction kept 6 bases outside the gene matches. CDR3 amino acids: CASSKSGQGANTGELFF. As DNA, the CDR3 is TGTGCCAGCAGCAAAAGTGGACAGGGGGCGAACACCGGGGAGCTGTTTTTT.